These T cell receptor beta chains were read from a single sample in a study of identical twins. TCRdb fed the 5' RACE reads into MiXCR, producing one record per CDR3 protein. The sample holds 310,000 or so distinct CDR3 sequences; under 9.5% are singletons and the top ten take roughly 2.1%. This same sample was also part of a study on yellow fever vaccine responses in identical twins.

Sequenced material: memory (CD45RO+) T cells sorted from blood. The receptors were gathered from a woman between 18 and 30 years old in good health. Both conserved end residues are part of each CDR3. A D gene is named only where the DNA matches it firmly. A row's size may be missing; if present it is once, few, many or a size class.

J gene,CDR3 length,V gene,clone size,D gene,CDR3 protein,CDR3 DNA
TRBJ2-2,16,TRBV7-9,few,TRBD2,CASSLEGTSGTGELFF,TGTGCCAGCAGCTTAGAGGGGACTAGCGGTACCGGGGAGCTGTTTTTT
TRBJ2-1,15,TRBV19,few,.,CASSTSASSYNEQFF,TGTGCCAGTAGTACTTCGGCAAGCTCCTACAATGAGCAGTTCTTC
TRBJ2-3,13,TRBV6-5,few,.,CASNTPSTDTQYF,TGTGCCAGCAATACTCCTAGCACAGATACGCAGTATTTT
TRBJ2-7,19,TRBV7-6,.,TRBD1,CASSLALTSTRGRWYEQYF,TGTGCCAGCAGCTTAGCCCTTACCAGCACGAGGGGGCGTTGGTACGAGCAGTACTTC
TRBJ2-3,15,TRBV6-1,.,.,CASSLGGRDPDTQYF,TGTGCCAGCAGCCTGGGGGGCAGGGACCCAGATACGCAGTATTTT
TRBJ2-5,15,TRBV15,.,.,CATSGGLGRSETQYF,TGTGCCACCAGCGGAGGCTTGGGACGTAGTGAGACCCAGTACTTC
TRBJ2-3,15,TRBV7-2,few,TRBD2,CASSSRRGGRGTQYF,TGTGCCAGCAGCTCTCGGCGGGGCGGGAGGGGCACGCAGTATTTT
TRBJ1-5,13,TRBV29-1,many,.,CSVGGGNNQPQHF,TGCAGCGTTGGGGGGGGCAACAATCAGCCCCAGCATTTT
TRBJ2-3,15,TRBV20-1,many,.,CSASRGATSTDTQYF,TGCAGTGCTAGTCGAGGGGCGACTAGCACAGATACGCAGTATTTT
TRBJ2-7,15,TRBV3-1,many,.,CASSQRDINTGEQYF,TGTGCCAGCAGCCAGCGGGACATTAACACAGGGGAGCAGTACTTC
TRBJ2-1,22,TRBV20-1,few,TRBD2,CSAHPRGWGINLAGVLYNEQFF,TGCAGTGCTCACCCCAGAGGGTGGGGGATAAATTTAGCGGGGGTTTTATACAATGAGCAGTTCTTC
TRBJ2-1,17,TRBV3-1,.,.,CASSHEERASSYNEQFF,TGTGCCAGCAGCCATGAGGAGCGTGCGAGCTCCTACAATGAGCAGTTCTTC
TRBJ2-5,15,TRBV12-3/TRBV12-4,few,TRBD1,CASSMDRGRGETQYF,TGTGCCAGCAGCATGGACAGGGGGCGCGGGGAGACCCAGTACTTC
TRBJ1-1,15,TRBV5-1,few,TRBD1,CASSPGDRLNTEAFF,TGCGCCAGCAGCCCCGGGGACAGGCTGAACACTGAAGCTTTCTTT
TRBJ1-2,12,TRBV3-1,.,.,CASSHRNGDYTF,TGTGCCAGCAGCCACCGCAACGGGGACTACACCTTC
TRBJ1-6,12,TRBV18,.,.,CASSPTNSPLHF,TGTGCCAGCTCGCCTACTAATTCACCCCTCCACTTT
TRBJ2-5,16,TRBV6-1,few,TRBD2,CASSMTSGGPQETQYF,TGTGCCAGCAGTATGACTAGCGGGGGGCCCCAAGAGACCCAGTACTTC
TRBJ2-7,14,TRBV5-1,few,.,CASSLVREGGEQYF,TGCGCCAGCAGCTTGGTTAGGGAAGGTGGCGAGCAGTACTTC
TRBJ2-6,17,TRBV11-1,many,.,CASTHGESVSGANVLTF,TGTGCCAGCACCCACGGGGAGAGTGTCTCTGGGGCCAACGTCCTGACTTTC
TRBJ1-1,12,TRBV6-6,many,.,CASSRQGTEAFF,TGTGCCAGCAGTCGGCAGGGGACTGAAGCTTTCTTT
TRBJ2-1,17,TRBV11-2,.,.,CASSLVAQSGSWNEQFF,TGTGCCAGCAGCTTAGTAGCTCAGAGTGGAAGTTGGAATGAGCAGTTCTTC
TRBJ2-2,12,TRBV12-3/TRBV12-4,many,.,CASSPGAGELFF,TGTGCCAGCAGCCCGGGGGCCGGGGAGCTGTTTTTT
TRBJ2-1,16,TRBV6-1,few,TRBD2,CASSVPGLAGDNEQFF,TGTGCCAGCAGTGTCCCGGGACTAGCGGGAGACAATGAGCAGTTCTTC
TRBJ1-2,15,TRBV4-1,.,.,CASSQEGKRVDGYTF,TGCGCCAGCAGCCAAGAAGGGAAGAGGGTGGATGGCTACACCTTC
TRBJ2-1,17,TRBV3-1,many,TRBD2,CASSQKLAESSYNEQFF,TGTGCCAGCAGCCAGAAACTAGCGGAGAGCTCCTACAATGAGCAGTTCTTC
TRBJ2-3,14,TRBV27,.,.,CASNAGAFTDTQYF,TGTGCCAGTAATGCGGGGGCCTTCACAGATACGCAGTATTTT
TRBJ1-2,13,TRBV27,few,.,CASSRGGSYGYTF,TGTGCCAGCAGTCGGGGGGGTTCCTATGGCTACACCTTC
TRBJ2-6,10,TRBV29-1,many,.,CSVGGNVLTF,TGCAGCGTGGGCGGCAACGTCCTGACTTTC
TRBJ2-2,18,TRBV7-6,.,.,CASSSSGGSAITTGELFF,TGTGCCAGCAGCTCGTCCGGGGGTAGCGCAATCACAACCGGGGAGCTGTTTTTT
TRBJ2-5,12,TRBV3-1,many,.,CASSQDLETQYF,TGTGCCAGCAGCCAAGATTTAGAGACCCAGTACTTC
TRBJ1-6,14,TRBV12-3/TRBV12-4,many,TRBD1,CASKPDRGSSPLHF,TGTGCCAGCAAGCCGGACAGGGGGAGTTCACCCCTCCACTTT
TRBJ2-3,14,TRBV20-1,.,.,CSAPGQHYTDTQYF,TGCAGTGCTCCTGGACAACACTACACAGATACGCAGTATTTT
TRBJ1-6,13,TRBV6-1,few,.,CASSEAGNSPLHF,TGTGCCAGCAGTGAAGCCGGTAATTCACCCCTCCACTTT
TRBJ1-1,13,TRBV3-1,.,.,CASSQVTNTEAFF,TGTGCCAGCAGCCAAGTGACTAACACTGAAGCTTTCTTT
TRBJ1-1,14,TRBV15,few,.,CATSRVAMNTEAFF,TGTGCCACCAGCAGAGTCGCCATGAACACTGAAGCTTTCTTT
TRBJ1-1,13,TRBV18,.,.,CASSTDTNTEAFF,TGTGCCAGCTCTACGGACACGAACACTGAAGCTTTCTTT
TRBJ2-4,15,TRBV12-3/TRBV12-4,.,.,CASSPHGVAKNIQYF,TGTGCCAGCAGTCCACATGGGGTAGCCAAAAACATTCAGTACTTC
TRBJ1-4,15,TRBV3-1,few,TRBD1,CASSQTGAANEKLFF,TGTGCCAGCAGTCAAACAGGGGCGGCTAATGAAAAACTGTTTTTT
TRBJ2-1,12,TRBV10-2,.,.,CASSQRTAEQFF,TGCGCCAGCAGCCAGAGGACGGCCGAGCAGTTCTTC
TRBJ1-1,15,TRBV6-1,many,TRBD1,CASSGRWQGAAEAFF,TGTGCCAGCAGTGGGCGTTGGCAGGGGGCCGCTGAAGCTTTCTTT
TRBJ2-1,16,TRBV12-5,few,.,CASGLYRGESYNEQFF,TGTGCTAGTGGCTTATACCGAGGGGAATCCTACAATGAGCAGTTCTTC
TRBJ2-5,17,TRBV6-2/TRBV6-3,.,.,CASSYSTKRLEKETQYF,TGTGCCAGCAGTTACTCGACTAAACGACTAGAAAAAGAGACCCAGTACTTC
TRBJ2-1,16,TRBV12-3/TRBV12-4,few,TRBD2,CASRRGGGSSYNEQFF,TGTGCCAGCAGGAGGGGCGGGGGAAGCTCCTACAATGAGCAGTTCTTC
TRBJ2-1,15,TRBV12-3/TRBV12-4,.,TRBD2,CASSIQLAGNNEQFF,TGTGCCAGCAGTATTCAGCTAGCGGGAAACAATGAGCAGTTCTTC
TRBJ2-1,15,TRBV12-3/TRBV12-4,many,TRBD2,CASSKTSGPYNEQFF,TGTGCCAGCAGCAAGACTAGCGGGCCTTACAATGAGCAGTTCTTC
TRBJ2-3,17,TRBV5-1,.,.,CASSPYGASPGPDTQYF,TGCGCCAGCAGCCCCTATGGGGCGTCGCCGGGCCCAGATACGCAGTATTTT
TRBJ2-7,18,TRBV20-1,.,TRBD1,CSASPGQGYRLAVYEQYF,TGCAGTGCATCACCGGGACAGGGCTATCGCCTAGCCGTCTACGAGCAGTACTTC
TRBJ1-1,11,TRBV19,few,.,CASSIESEAFF,TGTGCCAGTAGTATAGAGTCTGAAGCTTTCTTT
TRBJ1-1,14,TRBV6-4,.,.,CASRPARGNTEAFF,TGTGCCAGCCGCCCGGCCAGGGGGAACACTGAAGCTTTCTTT
TRBJ1-2,12,TRBV6-5,.,.,CASTSGQYRYTF,TGTGCCAGCACTTCAGGGCAGTACCGCTACACCTTC
TRBJ1-6,13,TRBV6-6,many,.,CASSYSTIRPLHF,TGTGCCAGCAGTTACTCGACGATTCGTCCCCTCCACTTT
TRBJ1-6,13,TRBV2,.,.,CASHREKNSPLHF,TGTGCCAGCCACAGGGAAAAAAATTCACCCCTCCACTTT
TRBJ2-5,13,TRBV20-1,few,.,CSAPQVGSETQYF,TGCAGTGCCCCCCAAGTGGGGTCGGAGACCCAGTACTTC
TRBJ1-5,16,TRBV28,many,.,CASSLSGQNSNQPQHF,TGTGCCAGCAGTTTATCTGGCCAGAATAGCAATCAGCCCCAGCATTTT
TRBJ1-6,14,TRBV18,.,.,CASSQAWSDSPLHF,TGTGCCAGCTCACAGGCGTGGTCCGATTCACCCCTCCACTTT
TRBJ2-1,17,TRBV5-6,many,TRBD2,CASSWVSSGKVYNEQFF,TGTGCCAGCAGCTGGGTGTCTAGCGGGAAAGTTTACAATGAGCAGTTCTTC
TRBJ2-5,14,TRBV20-1,.,TRBD2,CSARSGDLSETQYF,TGCAGTGCTCGTAGCGGGGATTTGAGTGAGACCCAGTACTTC
TRBJ1-1,15,TRBV20-1,many,.,CSARVPTGLNTEAFF,TGCAGTGCTAGGGTCCCTACCGGGCTGAACACTGAAGCTTTCTTT